This T cell receptor (beta chain) was recovered during a study of early T cells in non-severe SARS-CoV-2 infection. Overall study: Sequenced material consisted of bulk RNA (from unsorted whole blood), and chains were unpaired.

Regarding the study as a whole: The study's VDJdb matching favored anti-spike CD8 responses and missed private and CD4 specificities.

CDR3 length equals 13 residues. V dropped 6 bases and J dropped 4 bases, with 13 bases sitting between them. In germline, CDR1 is SNHLY, CDR2 FYNNEI. This clonotype was seen ten or more times. The antigen remains undetermined. Unique molecular identifier tags were affixed to discrete cDNA molecules. Using its own MiXCR run on the 5' RACE reads, TCRdb lists one record per CDR3 protein. The profile shows approximately 49,000 distinct CDR3 sequences, about an eighth of them singletons. Sequencing used whole blood. V usage is TRBV2 and J usage is TRBJ2-7, with D perhaps TRBD1 or TRBD2 (6 bases each). This clonotype was obtained from an adult who was a healthcare worker with PCR-confirmed SARS-CoV-2 infection or an uninfected control (not recorded which). As DNA, the CDR3 is TGTGCCAGCAGGCACACAGGGACTTACGAGCAGTACTTC. Its translation: CASRHTGTYEQYF. The whole variable domain, filled in from reference TRBV2 and TRBJ2-7, reads EPEVTQTPSHQVTQMGQEVILRCVPISNHLYFYWYRQILGQKVEFLVSFYNNEISEKSEIFDDQFSVERPDGSNFTLKIRSTKLEDSAMYFCASRHTGTYEQYFGPGTRLTVT.